This entry is about one TCR beta chain. The target antigen is unknown. Germline CDR1 SNHLY, CDR2 FYNNEI. The CDR3 contains 15 residues. Trimming cost V 5 bases and J 5 bases, with 18 bases left between them. A multiplex PCR was run with 60 Vbeta primers and 13 Jbeta primers. Profiled with immunoSEQ multiplex PCR; TCRdb holds only in-frame clones, not every one. Altogether some 140,000 clones are present, 73% being singletons, with the ten largest covering 1% to 1.5%. The sample belongs to a study of cytomegalovirus exposure and HLA in healthy donors. Study-level findings and limits: TCR beta chain V- and J-gene trimming was linked, in a later analysis, to a missense variant in DCLRE1C.

The TCR originated in a woman in her 40s in good health and CMV-seronegative. Material for sequencing was PBMCs. The rearrangement joins TRBV2 to TRBJ1-2; D gene unclear. CDR3: CASSLTGRVGYGYTF. CDR3 in DNA: TGTGCCAGCAGTCTGACTGGGAGGGTCGGATATGGCTACACCTTC.